The TCR beta chain under discussion was sequenced for a study of CD8+CD57+ T cells in acquired aplastic anemia. Across the study: Isolated CD4+ and CD8+ cells, once sorted, yielded DNA averaging around 3.1 ug.

TCR beta VDJ and CDR3 profiles were obtained from a genomic DNA template. TCRdb re-analysed the reads in MiXCR, keeping a single row per CDR3 protein. The table has under 350,000 distinct CDR3 sequences, under 65% seen once; the top ten hold roughly 1.2%. General study results and limits: Found in both controls and patients were around 29 CD8+ CDR3 sequences.

Germline CDR1 SNHLY, CDR2 FYNNEI. V was shortened by 5 bases and J by 5 bases, with 12 bases between the two germline ends. The CDR3 length is 13 residues. The patients chosen for sequencing had shown expansion of CD8+CD57+ cells (detected by flow cytometry). Each of the patients presented with severe acquired aplastic anemia. Patients were untreated when blood was sampled. This clonotype was seen repeatedly, ten times or more. Antigen specificity is unknown. The gene calls are TRBV2 and TRBJ2-5; tentatively, D is TRBD1 or TRBD2 (5 bases each). Sample: sorted CD4+, CD8+, or CD8+CD57+ T cells (not recorded which) from PBMCs. This clonotype originated in a human donor with aplastic anemia. Here the CDR3 DNA reads TGTGCCAGCAGTTCCTTGGGGGAGGAGACCCAGTACTTC. Encoded protein: CASSSLGEETQYF.